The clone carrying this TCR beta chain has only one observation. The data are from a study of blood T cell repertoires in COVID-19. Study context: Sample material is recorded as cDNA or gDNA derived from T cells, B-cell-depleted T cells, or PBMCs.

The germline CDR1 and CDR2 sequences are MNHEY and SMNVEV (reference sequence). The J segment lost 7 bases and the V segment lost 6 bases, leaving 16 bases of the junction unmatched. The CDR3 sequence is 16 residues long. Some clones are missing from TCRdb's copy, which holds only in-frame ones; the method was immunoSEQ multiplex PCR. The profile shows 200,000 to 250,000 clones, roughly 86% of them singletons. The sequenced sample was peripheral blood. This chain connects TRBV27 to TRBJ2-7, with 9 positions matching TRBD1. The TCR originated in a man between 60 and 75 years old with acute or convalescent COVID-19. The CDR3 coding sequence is TGTGCCAGCAGCACTCGGGACAGGGCGGGGAGGGGAGAGCAGTACTTC. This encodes CASSTRDRAGRGEQYF.